The 16 T cell receptor beta chains below were found in one sample sequenced in a study of OX40 agonist ivuxolimab in advanced cancers. The repertoire was sequenced with immunoSEQ multiplex PCR; TCRdb's copy has only in-frame clones and lacks some. The repertoire holds under 40,000 clones, with under 85% as singletons. This specimen was CD4+ or CD8+ T cells sorted from blood, taken in a trial of the OX40 agonist ivuxolimab. All receptors come from an adult with an advanced solid tumor such as melanoma, head and neck, liver or kidney cancer.

This clone was detected only once. The rearrangement links TRBV28 to TRBJ2-2; unclear D gene. The CDR3 spans 12 residues. Germline assignment: CDR1 MDHEN and CDR2 SYDVKM. Trimming pared 2 bases from V and 5 bases from J, leaving 3 bases between. CDR3 in amino acids: CASSLRTGELFF. In nucleotides, the CDR3 is TGTGCCAGCAGTTTAAGAACCGGGGAGCTGTTTTTT.

This chain joins TRBV6-1 and TRBJ2-3; 10 bases match TRBD2. V shed 3 bases and J 6 bases; nucleotides not matched to a gene: 12. Germline V gives CDR1 MNHNS, CDR2 SASEGT. The CDR3 is 17 amino acids. As DNA, the CDR3 is TGTGCCAGCAGTGACACGGGGGCTAGCGGGAGAAGGGATACGCAGTATTTT. Translating gives CASSDTGASGRRDTQYF.

This clone showed up just a few times. The chain uses TRBV9 and TRBJ2-1; no firm D call. The V end lost 1 base, the J end lost 4 bases, and 6 bases lay between the germline ends. CDR1 is SGDLS and CDR2 is YYNGEE in the germline V gene. This CDR3 is built from 13 residues. As DNA, the CDR3 is TGTGCCAGCAGCGTATACCTATACAATGAGCAGTTCTTC. As protein: CASSVYLYNEQFF.

V gene TRBV4-2 combines with J gene TRBJ2-7; D not certain. The CDR3 totals 17 residues. Trimming took 3 bases from V and 0 from J, leaving 18 bases between them. The germline V gene has CDR1 LGHNA and CDR2 YNFKEQ. CDR3 amino acids: CASSQSSAPGGSYEQYF. CDR3 in DNA: TGTGCCAGCAGCCAGTCCTCAGCCCCTGGTGGCTCCTACGAGCAGTACTTC.

This clone has more than one count but fewer than ten. This rearrangement joins TRBV7-6 to TRBJ2-3, with 8 bases that match TRBD1. Germline V gene lookup returns CDR1 SGHVS and CDR2 FNYEAQ. The CDR3 runs to 17 residues. Losses at the gene ends were 0 bases for V and 8 bases for J; bases not matched to a gene: 13. CDR3: CASSLAPDRVDPLTQYF. In nucleotides, the CDR3 is TGTGCCAGCAGCTTAGCTCCGGACAGGGTGGACCCCCTTACGCAGTATTTT.

This sequence joins TRBV7-8 and TRBJ1-5; 9 bases match TRBD1. V dropped 4 bases and J dropped 4; count of bases not matched to a gene: 5. The germline V gene has CDR1 SGHVS and CDR2 FQNEAQ. The CDR3 runs to 15 residues. The CDR3 DNA reads as TGTGCCAGCAGCTCCACAGGGGGCCAGAATCAGCCCCAGCATTTT. Encoded protein: CASSSTGGQNQPQHF.

The V call is TRBV6-6, the J call TRBJ1-3; D remains unclear. The CDR3 loop spans 14 amino acids. Germline CDR1 and CDR2: MNHNY and SVGAGI (reference sequence). The V and J ends lost 6 bases and 4 bases respectively, with 13 bases between them. CDR3 sequence reads: CASRGMRLGNTIYF. DNA of the CDR3: TGTGCCAGCAGGGGAATGAGACTCGGAAACACCATATATTTT.

This clone was counted between two and nine times. V and J are TRBV10-3 and TRBJ1-3; 10 nucleotides line up with TRBD1. This CDR3 is 16 amino acids long. From germline, CDR1 is ENHRY and CDR2 SYGVKD. The J segment lost 7 bases and the V segment lost 4 bases, leaving 10 bases of the junction unmatched. As DNA, the CDR3 is TGTGCCATCAGTGCCCCCCCGGGGACAGGGGAGAACACCATATATTTT. It is translated as CAISAPPGTGENTIYF.

The chain combines TRBV4-1 with TRBJ1-4; a weak D match, TRBD1 (5 bases). Per germline, CDR1 MGHRA and CDR2 YSYEKL. The CDR3 is made up of 17 amino acids. Trimming took 2 bases from V and 5 from J, leaving 18 bases between them. The CDR3 DNA follows: TGCGCCAGCAGCCAATCTAGATTGGGCAGGGAGAATGAAAAACTGTTTTTT. Amino acid sequence: CASSQSRLGRENEKLFF.

The rearrangement joins TRBV5-4 to TRBJ2-5; weak D call: TRBD2 (5 bases). The CDR3 is 14 amino acids. Deletions cut 4 bases from V and 2 bases from J, with 12 bases between. Germline loops: CDR1 SGHNT, CDR2 YYREEE (reference sequence). CDR3 protein: CASSTDYSQETQYF. DNA for the CDR3: TGTGCCAGCAGCACCGACTACTCACAAGAGACCCAGTACTTC. The full variable domain, with the rest looked up from reference TRBV5-4 and TRBJ2-5, is ETGVTQSPTHLIKTRGQQVTLRCSSQSGHNTVSWYQQALGQGPQFIFQYYREEENGRGNFPPRFSGLQFPNYSSELNVNALELDDSALYLCASSTDYSQETQYFGPGTRLLVL.

The chain employs TRBV5-5 and TRBJ2-7; D assignment may be TRBD1 or TRBD2 (5 bases each). V shed 3 bases and J shed 3 bases, with 7 bases lying between them. There are 12 residues in the CDR3. CDR1 is SGHKS and CDR2 is YYEKEE in the germline V gene (reference sequence). CDR3 in amino acids: CASSWDLYEQYF. The DNA for the CDR3 is TGTGCCAGCAGCTGGGACCTCTACGAGCAGTACTTC.

The chain has TRBV19 and TRBJ2-2; the match to TRBD1 covers 9 bases. The CDR3 is made up of 14 amino acids. With V trimmed by 7 bases and J by 7 bases, 7 bases remained unmatched. CDR1 and CDR2 (germline): LNHDA, SQIVND (reference sequence). The CDR3 reads CASTADRGIGELFF. The CDR3 DNA follows: TGTGCCAGTACCGCGGACAGGGGAATCGGGGAGCTGTTTTTT.

Regarding this clone: Other DNA sequences in this specimen translate into the identical CDR3. V is TRBV19 and J is TRBJ2-1; D is perhaps TRBD1 (6 bases). This CDR3 has 14 residues. Looked up from germline, CDR1 is LNHDA and CDR2 is SQIVND (reference sequence). The V and J ends lost 6 bases and 4 bases respectively, with 13 bases between them. In DNA, the CDR3 is TGTGCCAGTAGCCCAGGACAGTTTTACAATGAGCAGTTCTTC. Translating it yields CASSPGQFYNEQFF.

The chain recombines TRBV19 with TRBJ2-7; a weak D match, TRBD2 (5 bases). The germline V gene has CDR1 LNHDA and CDR2 SQIVND (reference sequence). Trimming left V 5 bases short and J 5 bases short, with 22 bases between. CDR3 size: 16 residues. The CDR3 region is CASSPTGETPSHEQYF. The CDR3, as DNA: TGTGCCAGTAGTCCAACCGGGGAAACCCCTAGCCACGAGCAGTACTTC.

The J gene is TRBJ1-1, the V gene TRBV9, with TRBD1 identical over 7 bases. The CDR3 covers 15 residues. With V trimmed by 0 bases and J by 4 bases, 6 bases remained unmatched. From germline, CDR1 is SGDLS and CDR2 YYNGEE. The CDR3 sequence: CASSVGRQGITEAFF. In DNA, the CDR3 is TGTGCCAGCAGCGTAGGACGACAGGGTATCACTGAAGCTTTCTTT. The entire variable domain, with the rest obtained from reference TRBV9 and TRBJ1-1, is as follows: DSGVTQTPKHLITATGQRVTLRCSPRSGDLSVYWYQQSLDQGLQFLIQYYNGEERAKGNILERFSAQQFPDLHSELNLSSLELGDSALYFCASSVGRQGITEAFFGQGTRLTVV.

This chain connects TRBV19 to TRBJ2-7; possibly TRBD2 for D (5 bases). The CDR3 sequence is 13 residues long. Looked up from germline, CDR1 is LNHDA and CDR2 is SQIVND (reference sequence). V was pared by 1 base and J by 6 bases, with 10 bases between. The CDR3 protein is CASSIGGLGEQYF. As DNA, the CDR3 is TGTGCCAGTAGTATAGGAGGGTTAGGCGAGCAGTACTTC.